This entry lists 18 T cell receptor beta chains sequenced from one sample in a study of molecular identifiers for immune sequencing clone quantification. TCRdb re-analysed the PCR reads in MiXCR, keeping a single row per CDR3 protein. This sample has fewer than 350,000 distinct CDR3 sequences; roughly a quarter occur once, and the top ten carry roughly 0.7%. The sample taken for sequencing was naive CD8+ T cells from blood, with Jurkat cell RNA spiked in. Sample subset: FACS-sorted CD8+CD4-CCR7+CD45RA+ naive T cells. The receptors shown here come from a human donor in good health. Some libraries in this study had Jurkat cell RNA spiked in.

This clonotype was recorded a few times. The chain has TRBV7-8 and TRBJ1-1; 7 bases map to TRBD1. The CDR3 is 17 amino acids. Looked up from germline, CDR1 is SGHVS and CDR2 is FQNEAQ. Trimming at V came to 1 base and at J to 11 bases, leaving 19 bases not matched to a gene. The CDR3 sequence: CASSLVGATGAQGVAFF. As DNA, the CDR3 is TGTGCCAGCAGCTTAGTGGGGGCTACAGGGGCCCAGGGGGTGGCTTTCTTT.

This clonotype was counted ten times or more. The V gene is TRBV30, the J gene TRBJ2-4; D is undetermined. V shed 3 bases and J shed 0 bases, with 15 bases lying between them. This CDR3 is built from 16 residues. The germline V gene encodes CDR1 GTSNPN and CDR2 SVGIG (reference sequence). CDR3 residues: CAWSTTATRAKNIQYF. For the CDR3, the DNA is TGTGCCTGGAGCACAACCGCCACGAGAGCCAAAAACATTCAGTACTTC.

The table lists this clonotype with many counts. CDR3 DNA: TGTGCCAGCAGCCTAGGGGGGCGCACAGATACGCAGTATTTT. Its translation: CASSLGGRTDTQYF. The rearrangement links TRBV7-8 to TRBJ2-3, with D perhaps given as TRBD1 or TRBD2 (6 bases each). Germline assignment: CDR1 SGHVS and CDR2 FQNEAQ. Trimming left V 5 bases short and J 1 base short, with 10 bases between. This CDR3 spans 14 amino acids. Together with reference TRBV7-8 and TRBJ2-3, the CDR3 gives the full variable domain: GAGVSQSPRYKVAKRGQDVALRCDPISGHVSLFWYQQALGQGPEFLTYFQNEAQLDKSGLPSDRFFAERPEGSVSTLKIQRTQQEDSAVYLCASSLGGRTDTQYFGPGTRLTVL.

There are many counts of this clonotype. The chain has TRBV20-1 and TRBJ1-5; 7 bases are a match to TRBD1. The germline gives CDR1 DFQATT, CDR2 SNEGSKA (reference sequence). V lost 0 bases and J lost 2; bases outside the gene matches: 4. This CDR3 comprises 15 residues. CDR3 DNA: TGCAGTGCTAGAGAACCCGGACAGGGCAATCAGCCCCAGCATTTT. This encodes CSAREPGQGNQPQHF.

This clonotype came up once. With a much larger clone just one base away, this may be a read error. The chain recombines TRBV29-1 with TRBJ2-3; D is unresolved. Looked up from germline, CDR1 is SQVTM and CDR2 is ANQGSEA. There are 11 residues in the CDR3. The CDR3 nucleotides are TGCAACGCCCTGACCGCAGGTACGCAGTATTTT. Translated: CNALTAGTQYF.

The V call is TRBV7-6, the J call TRBJ1-5; unclear D gene. CDR1 SGHVS and CDR2 FNYEAQ come from the germline V gene. V shed 8 bases and J shed 5 bases, with 13 bases lying between them. The CDR3 runs to 13 residues. The CDR3 sequence: CASASGAHQPQHF. Here the CDR3 DNA reads TGTGCCAGCGCCTCGGGAGCCCATCAGCCCCAGCATTTT.

This clonotype has at least ten counts. This chain joins TRBV7-2 and TRBJ2-3, with D tentatively TRBD1 (5 bases). CDR1 SGHTA and CDR2 FQGNSA come from the germline V gene. The CDR3 is 14 residues long. V lost 1 base and J lost 6, with 11 bases in between. In nucleotides, the CDR3 is TGTGCCAGCAGCTTAGTCGGACATCTCGATACGCAGTATTTT. This encodes CASSLVGHLDTQYF.

A few counts support this clonotype. The chain employs TRBV28 and TRBJ1-1; D remains unclear. V shed 6 bases and J shed 0 bases, with 14 bases lying between them. Germline V gene lookup returns CDR1 MDHEN and CDR2 SYDVKM. The CDR3 covers 15 residues. DNA for the CDR3: TGTGCCAGCAGCCCACAGTCGAATATGAACACTGAAGCTTTCTTT. Protein sequence: CASSPQSNMNTEAFF.

The table lists this clonotype with a count of one. This chain connects TRBV11-2 to TRBJ2-1, with a tentative D call TRBD2 (5 bases). The germline V gene has CDR1 SGHAT and CDR2 FQNNGV. V dropped 7 bases and J dropped 7 bases, with 23 bases sitting between them. The CDR3 sequence is 16 residues long. This chain's CDR3 is CASTYGRVGDYNEQFF. The CDR3 coding sequence is TGTGCCAGCACCTACGGGCGAGTGGGAGATTATAATGAGCAGTTCTTC.

This clonotype appeared a few times. The chain is built from TRBV11-2 and TRBJ2-1; D is unclear. V was trimmed by 5 bases and J by 9 bases, leaving 11 bases between them. This CDR3 spans 12 amino acids. Germline CDR1 is SGHAT and CDR2 is FQNNGV. The CDR3 region is CASSLDFGEQFF. As DNA, the CDR3 is TGTGCCAGCAGCCTCGACTTCGGTGAGCAGTTCTTC.

This clonotype occurred a few times. V is TRBV6-5 and J is TRBJ2-3; 8 nucleotides line up with TRBD2. The CDR3 has 18 amino acids. Trimming took 6 bases from V and 1 from J; bases not matched to a gene: 15. Germline CDR1 reads MNHEY; CDR2 reads SVGAGI. CDR3 nucleotide sequence: TGTGCCAGCAGATTAGCGGGAAGAATTGCTTCCGGCACAGATACGCAGTATTTT. It specifies CASRLAGRIASGTDTQYF.

This clonotype was detected many times. The chain links TRBV9 to TRBJ2-1; the D gene is possibly TRBD2 (6 bases). Looked up from germline, CDR1 is SGDLS and CDR2 is YYNGEE. This CDR3 is built from 15 residues. Trimming pared 3 bases from V and 6 bases from J, leaving 16 bases between. The CDR3 coding sequence is TGTGCCAGCAGCGAGGGACTTCGGCAGGTCAATGAGCAGTTCTTC. Translated: CASSEGLRQVNEQFF.

This clonotype came up a few times. The V call is TRBV7-3, the J call TRBJ2-1; D might be TRBD2 (6 bases). The V gene lost 5 bases and the J gene lost 5 bases, with 19 bases spanning the gap. This CDR3 contains 16 residues. Germline assignment: CDR1 SGHTA and CDR2 FQGTGA. CDR3: CASSPFGTRYNNEQFF. The CDR3 nucleotides read TGTGCCAGCAGCCCGTTTGGGACTCGATATAACAATGAGCAGTTCTTC.

This clonotype showed up just once. The chain is built from TRBV29-1 and TRBJ2-7; TRBD2 agrees at 9 bases. J lost 7 bases, V lost 3 bases, and 13 bases had no gene match. CDR3 length: 15 amino acids. Germline loops: CDR1 SQVTM, CDR2 ANQGSEA. In DNA, the CDR3 is TGCAGCGTTGAGCGGAGTGGGACTAGCAGAAGAGAGCAGTACTTC. It encodes CSVERSGTSRREQYF.

The CDR3 sequence: CASSQDLRGQETQYF. DNA of the CDR3: TGCGCCAGCAGCCAAGATCTTCGGGGGCAAGAGACCCAGTACTTC. V and J are TRBV4-3 and TRBJ2-5; TRBD2 is a possible D gene (6 bases). The germline V gene encodes CDR1 LGHNA and CDR2 YSLEER. The V gene lost 0 bases and the J gene lost 2 bases, with 10 bases spanning the gap. This CDR3 has 15 amino acids.

The rearrangement joins TRBV27 to TRBJ2-7, with 7 bases aligning to TRBD2. V was clipped by 7 bases and J by 3 bases; unmatched bases: 12. The germline gives CDR1 MNHEY, CDR2 SMNVEV (reference sequence). There are 15 residues in the CDR3. As DNA, the CDR3 is TGTGCCAGCATTCGGAGGGCGGGAGAAGTCTACGAGCAGTACTTC. Its translation: CASIRRAGEVYEQYF.

The chain uses TRBV30 and TRBJ1-5, with a possible D match to TRBD1 (6 bases). The CDR3 has 14 amino acids. Germline CDR1 is GTSNPN and CDR2 is SVGIG (reference sequence). Between the trimmed V and J ends, which lost 3 bases and 3 bases, there was a span of 12 bases. In nucleotides, the CDR3 is TGTGCCTGGAGCTCCACAGGGATCAATCAGCCCCAGCATTTT. Its translation: CAWSSTGINQPQHF. Full variable domain (outside the CDR3, taken from reference TRBV30 and TRBJ1-5): SQTIHQWPATLVQPVGSPLSLECTVEGTSNPNLYWYRQAAGRGLQLLFYSVGIGQISSEVPQNLSASRPQDRQFILSSKKLLLSDSGFYLCAWSSTGINQPQHFGDGTRLSIL.

The CDR3 loop is CASSLDNLNTGELFF. CDR3 in DNA: TGTGCCAGCAGCTTGGACAACTTGAACACCGGGGAGCTGTTTTTT. The rearrangement joins TRBV5-4 to TRBJ2-2; D gene unclear. Trimming cost V 0 bases and J 1 base, with 7 bases left between them. The germline gives CDR1 SGHNT, CDR2 YYREEE (reference sequence). The CDR3 covers 15 residues.